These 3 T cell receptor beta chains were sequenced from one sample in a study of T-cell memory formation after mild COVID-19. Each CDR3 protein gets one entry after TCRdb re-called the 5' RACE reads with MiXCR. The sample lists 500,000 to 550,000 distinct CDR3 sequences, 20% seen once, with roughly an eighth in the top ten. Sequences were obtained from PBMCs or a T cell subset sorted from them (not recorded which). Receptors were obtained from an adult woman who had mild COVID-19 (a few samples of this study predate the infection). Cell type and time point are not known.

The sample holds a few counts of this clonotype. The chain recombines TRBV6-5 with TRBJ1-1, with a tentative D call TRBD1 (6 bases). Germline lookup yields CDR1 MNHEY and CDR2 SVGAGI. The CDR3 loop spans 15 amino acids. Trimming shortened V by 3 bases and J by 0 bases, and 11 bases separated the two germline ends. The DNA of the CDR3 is TGTGCCAGCAGTTATTCGAACAGGGTGAACACTGAAGCTTTCTTT. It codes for CASSYSNRVNTEAFF.

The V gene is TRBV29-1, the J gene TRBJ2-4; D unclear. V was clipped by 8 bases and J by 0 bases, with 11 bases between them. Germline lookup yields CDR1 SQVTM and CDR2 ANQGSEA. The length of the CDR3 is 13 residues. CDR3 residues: CSTQDLAKNIQYF. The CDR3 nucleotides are TGCAGCACCCAGGACCTAGCCAAAAACATTCAGTACTTC.

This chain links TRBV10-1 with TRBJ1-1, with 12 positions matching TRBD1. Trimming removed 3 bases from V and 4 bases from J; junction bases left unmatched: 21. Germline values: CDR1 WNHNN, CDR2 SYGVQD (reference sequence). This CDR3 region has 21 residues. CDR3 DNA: TGCGCCAGCAGTGAACGTTTAGGACGACCGGGACAGGGGGCCCCAGGCACTGAAGCTTTCTTT. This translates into CASSERLGRPGQGAPGTEAFF.